This TCR beta chain was sequenced in a study of blood T cell repertoires in COVID-19. About the study: The United States, Italy and Spain were the sources of the acute and convalescent COVID-19 samples. Sample material is recorded as cDNA or gDNA derived from T cells, B-cell-depleted T cells, or PBMCs.

This CDR3 has 13 amino acids. The V gene end was trimmed by 3 bases and the J gene end by 10 bases; junction bases not matched to a gene: 5. CDR1 SGHAT and CDR2 FQNNGV come from the germline V gene. Authors' analysis steps: For nucleated cells, counts were estimated from reference gene primer amplification. Sequencing was performed with immunoSEQ multiplex PCR; in TCRdb, only in-frame clones are kept and a portion is missing. V and J calls and clone size come straight from that table; D and trimming were deduced from the DNA. In the table there are tens of thousands of clones, roughly 80% of which are singletons. Seattle enrolled patients during active infection and tracked them longitudinally.

The material sequenced was peripheral blood. The source of this sequence is a man between 50 and 59 years old with COVID-19, enrolled during active disease. This chain connects TRBV11-2 to TRBJ1-4; 7 bases line up with TRBD1. CDR3 bases: TGTGCCAGCAGCTTTAGAGGGGGCATAAAACTGTTTTTT. Translating it yields CASSFRGGIKLFF.